This T cell receptor (beta chain) appears in the sequencing data of a study of T cell responses to AZD1222 COVID-19 vaccine (dated by TCRdb to the early 2020s). Looking at the study overall: AZD1222 recipients with second doses at about 4 weeks or about 12 weeks were pooled, because spike-specific TCR depth and breadth did not differ between schedules. A total of 233 trial participants underwent TCR sequencing, of whom approximately 200 had received two doses of AZD1222 and approximately 26 had received two doses of the MenACWY control vaccine. Trial participants were enrolled by age into subgroups of 18-55, 56-69 and 70-plus years, and around 150, 28 and 57 TCR-sequenced participants, respectively, were included in these subgroups. Findings and caveats that apply to the study as a whole: Because no day 14 peak-response samples were available, repertoires were characterized only after the peak T cell response. Conclusions about previously exposed vaccinees are limited, since just 6 or 7 AZD1222 recipients were seropositive for SARS-CoV-2 at baseline. CD4 TCRs associated with the vaccine covered the entire spike protein, and the dominant responses were in regions 160-218 and 743-854. Most participants were white British and females outnumbered males, and the authors suggested that clonal diversity may have been underestimated. A significant rise in spike-specific TCR breadth and depth was observed after two AZD1222 doses relative to day 0 and relative to MenACWY recipients. The 56-69-year group was small, and its depth increase did not reach significance, likely because of low power. Nearly half of unique spike-specific TCRs reportedly recognized epitopes outside regions mutated in the B.1.351 and B.1.1.7 variants.

This sample's time point label indicates: baseline before first vaccination. Samples from vaccinated people were obtained from the UK trials COV001 and COV002, which included a single-blind randomized controlled phase 2/3 trial of AZD1222 (ChAdOx1 nCoV-19) in healthy adults. For TCRbeta chain sequencing, PBMC samples were collected from trial participants at day 0 and at day 28 after the second dose. Per the germline V gene, SGDLS is the CDR1 and YYNGEE is the CDR2. The junction carries 10 bases between V and J, which are trimmed by 3 bases and 0 bases respectively. Spanning cysteine to phenylalanine, the CDR3 consists of 16 amino acids. Only the CDR3 DNA stays, 48 bases, in frame from base 1. The CDR3 regions of human TCRbeta chains were analyzed by immunosequencing. The authors' analysis ran thus. Repertoire TCRs were matched against a reference library of SARS-CoV-2-specific TCRs generated with the MIRA antigen-specificity platform. Breadth was defined as the fraction of unique TCRs that were SARS-CoV-2-associated, and depth was defined as the fraction of total T cells that were SARS-CoV-2-associated. Using the MIRA data, each spike-specific TCR was assigned both to the spike region to which the TCR was reactive and to a CD4 or CD8 class. Log10-transformed breadth and depth values were compared by one-way ANOVA with Sidak's multiple comparisons tests. TCRdb took over this immuneACCESS table, retaining in-frame rearrangements with V and J assigned. Such tables are incomplete; in checked studies, under half of the missing clones stem from an unresolved V gene, and the remainder is unexplained. For V, J and clone size, that table is used; D and trimming come from the DNA. This sample has approximately 140,000 clones in its table, and roughly 94% of those were observed once. The biggest ten clones account for roughly 1.2% of the sample.

A note on this clone: Its antigen is currently not known. It has no much larger one-base neighbor in the sample; base qualities were not kept.

The rearranged chain carries TRBV9 and TRBJ2-6, with no D gene named confidently. This clonotype originated in an adult in good health. Sequencing used peripheral blood, obtained on day 0 of AZD1222 vaccination. The DNA reads TGTGCCAGCAGCGGGGCCGATAGCTCTGGGGCCAACGTCCTGACTTTC. It translates to CASSGADSSGANVLTF.